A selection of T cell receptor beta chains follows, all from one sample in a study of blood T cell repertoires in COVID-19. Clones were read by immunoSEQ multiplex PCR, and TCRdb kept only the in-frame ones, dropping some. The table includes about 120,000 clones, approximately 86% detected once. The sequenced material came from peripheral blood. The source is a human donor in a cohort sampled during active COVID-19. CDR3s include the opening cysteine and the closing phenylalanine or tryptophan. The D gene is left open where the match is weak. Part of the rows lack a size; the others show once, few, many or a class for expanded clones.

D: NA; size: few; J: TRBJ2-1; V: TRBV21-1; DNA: TGTGCCAGCAGCCAAAGGGGGCGGACAGGACTACCTTACAATGAGCAGTTCTTC; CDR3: CASSQRGRTGLPYNEQFF
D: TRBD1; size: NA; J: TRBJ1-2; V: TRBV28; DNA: TGTGCCAGCAGTCCTCCCCGGGACAGGGTCATCGGCTACACCTTC; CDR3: CASSPPRDRVIGYTF
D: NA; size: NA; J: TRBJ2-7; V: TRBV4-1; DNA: TGCGCCAGCAGCCAAGACACCTACGAGCAGTACTTC; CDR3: CASSQDTYEQYF
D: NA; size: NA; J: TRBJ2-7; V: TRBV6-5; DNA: TGTGCCAGCAGTTACAGGGGTGCCCCCTACGAGCAGTACTTC; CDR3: CASSYRGAPYEQYF
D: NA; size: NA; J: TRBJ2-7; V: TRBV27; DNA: TGTGCCAGCAGTTTAACCTCGGGACTCCCGTCCTACGAGCAGTACTTC; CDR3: CASSLTSGLPSYEQYF
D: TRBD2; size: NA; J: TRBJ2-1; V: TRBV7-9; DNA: TGTGCCAGCAGCAATGGGACTAGCGGGGGGGATGAGCAGTTCTTC; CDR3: CASSNGTSGGDEQFF
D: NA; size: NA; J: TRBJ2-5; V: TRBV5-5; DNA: TGTGCCAGCAGTCCACTAGATTGGGAAGAGACCCAGTACTTC; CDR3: CASSPLDWEETQYF
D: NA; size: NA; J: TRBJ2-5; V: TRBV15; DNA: TGTGCCACCAGCAGAGATTCCCTAGAGACCCAGTACTTC; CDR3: CATSRDSLETQYF
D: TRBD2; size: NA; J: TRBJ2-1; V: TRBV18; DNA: TGTGCCAGCTCACGGGCGACTAGCGGGAACCACAATGAGCAGTTCTTC; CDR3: CASSRATSGNHNEQFF
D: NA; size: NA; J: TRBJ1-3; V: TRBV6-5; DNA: TGTGCCAGCAGTTACTCCGGGACTGCCGCGGAGGGCATATATTTT; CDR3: CASSYSGTAAEGIYF
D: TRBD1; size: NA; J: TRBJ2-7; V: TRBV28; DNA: TGTGCCAGCAGTTACCGACAGGGGTGGTCCTACGAGCAGTACTTC; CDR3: CASSYRQGWSYEQYF
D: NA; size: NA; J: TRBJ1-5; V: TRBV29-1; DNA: TGCAGCGTTGGGGGCGGTGGCAATCAGCCCCAGCATTTT; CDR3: CSVGGGGNQPQHF
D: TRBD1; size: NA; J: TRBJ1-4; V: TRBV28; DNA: TGTGCCAGCAGCCGGGACAGGGCGAATAATGAAAAACTGTTTTTT; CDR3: CASSRDRANNEKLFF
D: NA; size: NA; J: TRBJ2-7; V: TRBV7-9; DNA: TGTGCCAGCAGCTTAATGGGAGTCGGGACCTACGAGCAGTACTTC; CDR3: CASSLMGVGTYEQYF
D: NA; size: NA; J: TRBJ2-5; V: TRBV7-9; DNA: TGTGCCAGCAGCTTAGCCGGGGGAGGAGAGACCCAGTACTTC; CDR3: CASSLAGGGETQYF
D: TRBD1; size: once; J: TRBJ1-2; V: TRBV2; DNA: TGTGCCAGCAGGGACTCATCGGGACAGGGGTTAAGTAACTATGGCTACACCTTC; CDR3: CASRDSSGQGLSNYGYTF
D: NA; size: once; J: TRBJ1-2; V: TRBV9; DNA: TGTGCCAGCAGCGTATTGGGTTTCGGGGATGGCTACACCTTC; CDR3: CASSVLGFGDGYTF
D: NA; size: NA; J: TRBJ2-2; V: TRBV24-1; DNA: TGTGCCACCAGGTTTAGCGGCACCGGGGAGCTGTTTTTT; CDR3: CATRFSGTGELFF
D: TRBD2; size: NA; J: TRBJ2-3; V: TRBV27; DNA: TGTGCCAGCTGGACCGAGGGAGGGCCGGTGGGAACAGATACGCAGTATTTT; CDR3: CASWTEGGPVGTDTQYF
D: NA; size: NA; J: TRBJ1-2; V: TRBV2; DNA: TGTGCCAGCAGGGCCAGGGGTCTTGGCTACACCTTC; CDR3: CASRARGLGYTF
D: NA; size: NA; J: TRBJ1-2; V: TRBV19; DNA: TGTGCCAGTAGTATGTCAGATATCTATGGCTACACCTTC; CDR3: CASSMSDIYGYTF
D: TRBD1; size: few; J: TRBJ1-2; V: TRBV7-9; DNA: TGTGCCAGCAGCGTAGCAGGGACAGGGGTCGGCTACACCTTC; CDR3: CASSVAGTGVGYTF
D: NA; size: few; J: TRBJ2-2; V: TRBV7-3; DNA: TGTGCCAGCAGCGCAACGGGGAACACCGGGGAGCTGTTTTTT; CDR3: CASSATGNTGELFF
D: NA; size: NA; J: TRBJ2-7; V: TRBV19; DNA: TGTGCCAGTAGTCCGATCGGCGGGTACGAGCAGTACTTC; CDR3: CASSPIGGYEQYF
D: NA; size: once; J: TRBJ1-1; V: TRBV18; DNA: TGTGCCAGCTCAAGGGGAGGGTCGGACACTGAAGCTTTCTTT; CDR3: CASSRGGSDTEAFF
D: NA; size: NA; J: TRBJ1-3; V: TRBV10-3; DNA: TGTGCCGCCAGGGCAGGCGACTCTGGAAACACCATATATTTT; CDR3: CAARAGDSGNTIYF
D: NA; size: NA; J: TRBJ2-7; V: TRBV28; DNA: TGTGCCAGCAGTTTATTGCAGGGGCCCCACGAGCAGTACTTC; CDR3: CASSLLQGPHEQYF
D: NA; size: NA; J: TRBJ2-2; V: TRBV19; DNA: TGTGCCAGTAGTCCCCGAAGGGGCGCTTCGAACACCGGGGAGCTGTTTTTT; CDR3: CASSPRRGASNTGELFF
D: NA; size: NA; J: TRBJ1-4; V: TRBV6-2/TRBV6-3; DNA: TGTGCCAGCAGCCGTACAGTCTCTACAACTAATGAAAAACTGTTTTTT; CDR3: CASSRTVSTTNEKLFF
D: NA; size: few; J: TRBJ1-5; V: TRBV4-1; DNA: TGCGCCAGCAGCCAATTTCATGAGGGCGCAAGTCAGCCCCAGCATTTT; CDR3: CASSQFHEGASQPQHF
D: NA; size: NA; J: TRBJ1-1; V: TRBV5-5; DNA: TGTGCCAGCAGCTCGGCAGGGGACAACACTGAAGCTTTCTTT; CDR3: CASSSAGDNTEAFF
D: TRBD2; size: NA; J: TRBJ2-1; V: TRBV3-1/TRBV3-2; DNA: TGTGCCAGCAGCCAAGATGGGGAGGGATACAATGAGCAGTTCTTC; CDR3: CASSQDGEGYNEQFF
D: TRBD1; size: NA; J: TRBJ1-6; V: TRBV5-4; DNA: TGTGCCAGCAGCACCGGGACAGGGACGCTTAATTCACCCCTCCACTTT; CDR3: CASSTGTGTLNSPLHF
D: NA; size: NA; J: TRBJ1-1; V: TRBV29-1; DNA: TGCAGCGTTGACTGGGGCGCGAACACTGAAGCTTTCTTT; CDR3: CSVDWGANTEAFF
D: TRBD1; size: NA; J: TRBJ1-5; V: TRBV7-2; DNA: TGTGCCAGCAGCCACTCGGGACAGTCTCATCAGCCCCAGCATTTT; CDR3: CASSHSGQSHQPQHF
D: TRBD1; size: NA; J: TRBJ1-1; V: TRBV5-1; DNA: TGCGCCAGCAGCTCCGGACAGGAGAACACTGAAGCTTTCTTT; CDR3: CASSSGQENTEAFF
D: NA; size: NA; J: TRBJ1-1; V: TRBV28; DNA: TGTGCCAGCAGGCAGGGCCCTCGGGACACTGAAGCTTTCTTT; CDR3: CASRQGPRDTEAFF